This T cell receptor beta chain derives from a study of cytomegalovirus exposure and HLA in healthy donors (dated 2017 in TCRdb). Background on the whole study: An earlier analysis of several hundred of the donors reported about 300 Gb of sequence data and about 120 million unique TCR beta sequences obtained from approximately 180 million T cells. Roughly 300 gigabases of sequencing data and 70 million to 85 million unique TCR sequences were included in an early release covering several hundred HLA-typed donors. The genetic ancestry cluster associated with self-reported Caucasian donors included 80% to 90% of the roughly 400 genotyped donors. The aim of the study was to test whether cataloging public T cell receptors could identify signatures of past pathogen exposure. Using immunosequencing, the study profiled T cell repertoires from around 680 subjects and related those repertoires to cytomegalovirus serostatus. Along with the approximately 650-subject first cohort, a separate validation cohort of over a hundred different subjects was used. The study combined high-throughput TCR immunosequencing, statistical association of individual TCRs with disease status, and machine learning to predict cytomegalovirus infection status. A later analysis re-analyzed previously published TCR beta repertoires from approximately 670 donors and added high-resolution HLA genotyping to study TCR occurrence patterns. Rather than drawing on any new phenotypic data, the later analysis identified candidate immune exposures from TCR beta sequences and the way those sequences occurred across donors. To decide whether each TCR beta V gene segment behaved as functional or pseudogenic, an earlier analysis of over 500 of the donors relied on high-throughput TCR beta sequencing. Alongside the repertoire data, information on donor age, sex, ethnicity and CMV serostatus was compiled. In a later genetic analysis, genome-wide SNP genotypes for about three fifths of the roughly 670 donors were used, and that subset was treated as a discovery cohort. Every repertoire in the discovery cohort had been generated on one and the same sequencing platform. HLA typing included class I and class II loci at four-digit resolution. The number of donors typed differed by locus, with 629-630 for A, B, C, DRB1 and DQB1, over 500 for DQA1, over 600 for DPA1, and some 440 for DPB1. Four to six DR-DQ haplotypes were handled as single units for association and clustering, since linkage in the cohort was strong. On average, approximately 250,000 unique TCR beta nucleotide sequences were sequenced per donor among 300 to 500 genotyped donors of the cohort, with roughly 18% of those sequences being non-productive.

Study-level results and caveats: Because some donors lacked HLA typing at each locus, the association tests relied only on the typed subset. When HLA alleles, especially DR and DQ, strongly co-occurred, TCR associations were difficult to assign to individual alleles. CMV serostatus was the only immune exposure information available for the cohort. A later analysis reported that several top co-occurrence clusters appeared linked to parvovirus B19, influenza, CMV and Epstein-Barr virus. While some public TCRs were present in many individuals, most TCR sequences turned up only very rarely across donors. A further reported finding was that TCR beta sequences accurately predicted the HLA-A and HLA-B alleles for most subjects in the first cohort. In a later genetic analysis, a missense DCLRE1C variant was associated with V-gene and J-gene trimming of TCR beta chains, and the association was replicated in an independent cohort. The classifier was reported to diagnose cytomegalovirus status with high specificity and sensitivity in both the original and validation cohorts. A later analysis found that most CMV-associated TCR beta chains appeared HLA-restricted, with HLA associations seemingly driven largely by CMV exposure. The sequencing pipeline was judged likely to have produced a cluster of highly shared sequence variants as a technical artifact. The authors suggested that the approach could potentially be generalized to other disease states and immunological phenotypes. The study listed 164 TCR beta chains as associated with cytomegalovirus. In a later analysis, the rate of TCR association differed among HLA loci, with DRB1 alleles having the most associated TCRs and HLA-C alleles having the fewest. Specific HLA alleles were associated with 16,951 TCR beta sequences at a false discovery rate of 0.05 in a later analysis. An earlier analysis of around 600 of the donors showed that most TCR beta V segments appeared in productive rearrangements either about 90% or about 30% of the time, which broadly matched IMGT annotations. Sequencing depth was assumed to be roughly uniform across donors in the presence/absence analyses, though that assumption may not hold. The 87-base-pair reads could not distinguish some IMGT-functional V segments, including TRBV6-2 and TRBV6-3, so those segments were excluded. In vitro tests confirmed that a few of the cytomegalovirus-associated TCR beta chains recognize cytomegalovirus antigens. Correlated functional status among segregating V segments might be attributable to linkage disequilibrium, but an unknown experimental factor could not be ruled out. Because counts were too low, 15 to 20 rarely observed V segments, including chromosome 9 orphons, were excluded from the earlier analysis of roughly 580 of the donors. A later analysis found that HLA-associated TCR beta chains were more clonally expanded and had lower generation probabilities than equally common non-associated chains. In a later genetic analysis, fewer N-insertions in productive TCRs were reported among donors in an Asian-associated ancestry cluster than the roughly 700-donor mean. In this cohort, only TCR beta chains were sequenced, and detectable features were limited by the absence of alpha or paired-chain data.

The cohort was made up of around 720 healthy bone marrow donors. At the time of sampling, every cohort member was nominally healthy, though immune exposures that went unrecorded were likely present. The donor tested CMV seropositive, placing the donor among the 289 seropositive members of the cohort. Every donor gave a peripheral blood sample, and the peripheral blood mononuclear cells from that sample were used for TCR beta sequencing. The Qiagen DNeasy Blood Extraction Kit was used to extract genomic DNA from the blood cell samples. In regard to this clone: It lacks a known antigen. No base qualities exist here, and no much larger clone lies one base off it.

Preparation of the library involved the immunoSEQ multiplex PCR assay. The multiplex PCR relied on a mix of 60 forward primers for TCR Vbeta segments and 13 reverse primers for TCR Jbeta segments. A multiplex PCR assay on genomic DNA amplified the CDR3 region of rearranged TCR beta genes. On the Illumina HiSeq System, the amplified TCR beta libraries were sequenced as 87-base-pair reads. The authors processed their data as follows. A later analysis tallied about 77 million unique TCR beta chains across the 600 to 700 repertoires, and some 12 million of those chains were shared by two or more donors. Raw reads were error-corrected and collapsed into unique sequences with a nearest-neighbor algorithm that merged closely related sequences to remove PCR and sequencing errors. Alignment of CDR3 sequences to IMGT reference sequences was used to assign V, D and J gene segments. For a sequence to be retained, a match of at least six nucleotides to both a V gene segment and a J gene segment was required. A rearrangement counted as productive if the CDR3 had no stop codons and remained in frame with V and J, and every other rearrangement counted as non-productive. CDR3 was defined according to IMGT convention as the region running from the second conserved V-encoded cysteine to the conserved J-encoded phenylalanine. In an earlier analysis of around 600 of the donors, sequences lacking an unambiguous match to a single V gene segment were excluded. An earlier analysis of 587 of the donors classified V segments as functional when productive rearrangements were above 56.7% and as segregating when the standard deviation between donors was above 5%. To diagnose cytomegalovirus status from the catalog of TCR beta chain sequences, a statistical classification framework was built. In a later analysis, V and J genes were assigned by comparing TCR nucleotide sequences against IMGT/GENE-DB human TR gene sequences. In a later analysis, CDR3 sequences and most-parsimonious VDJ recombination scenarios were assigned using the TCRdist pipeline. In a later analysis, every TCR beta chain was defined by the combination of its CDR3 amino acid sequence and its V-gene family, and reads without a unique V-gene family were dropped. In a later analysis, 450 to 600 highly shared, low-generation-probability nucleotide sequences were removed to address suspected cross-contamination and a sequencing artifact. For each public chain, a later analysis derived a clonal expansion index from normalized ranks of inferred template counts within each repertoire. Generation probabilities in a later analysis came from a VDJ recombination model fitted to out-of-frame rearrangements, and those results were checked against IGoR. A later analysis scored TCR-TCR, TCR-HLA and TCR-CMV co-occurrence with hypergeometric tests, applying a repertoire-size bias correction to TCR pairs. To estimate false discovery rates, a later analysis permuted the HLA or CMV assignments 20 times. In a later analysis, co-occurring TCRs were grouped with DBSCAN, and TCRdist sequence similarity was added when clustering was performed within HLA-allele-positive subsets. Co-occurrence clustering excluded repertoires with fewer than 30,000 or more than 120,000 public chains, plus five with anomalous nucleotide sharing. TCRdb retrieved this table from immuneACCESS and kept in-frame rearrangements only. Not all clones are present; in checked studies, unresolved V genes account for under half, and no reason is known for the remainder. V and J calls and clone size are given by that table; D and trimming were obtained from the DNA. The table for this sample lists more than 140,000 clones; almost 85% of them were counted only once. The ten largest clones take up about 5.2% of the sample.

Trimming costs V 4 bases and J 3 bases, and their ends lie 13 bases apart. The CDR3 goes from the cysteine to the phenylalanine over 16 residues. The DNA shown is the 48-base CDR3, in frame from base 1. From a lookup of the germline V gene, CDR1 and CDR2 are SGHTA and FQGNSA. Sequencing used PBMCs. The chain couples TRBV7-2 to TRBJ1-6; possibly the D gene is TRBD1, per 6 matching bases. The sequence was obtained from a man aged 25-45 years in good health and CMV-seropositive. For the CDR3, the sequence is CASSSETGLYNSPLHF. The DNA sequence is TGTGCCAGCAGCTCCGAAACAGGGCTCTATAATTCACCCCTCCACTTT. The full variable domain, with segments outside the CDR3 supplied by the reference TRBV7-2 and TRBJ1-6 proteins, appears as GAGVSQSPSNKVTEKGKDVELRCDPISGHTALYWYRQSLGQGLEFLIYFQGNSAPDKSGLPSDRFSAERTGGSVSTLTIQRTQQEDSAVYLCASSSETGLYNSPLHFGNGTRLTVT.